The 2 T cell receptor beta chains below all came from one sample that was sequenced in a study of blood T cell repertoires in COVID-19. Assay: immunoSEQ multiplex PCR; the TCRdb copy retains only in-frame clones and omits some. The sample gives approximately 150,000 clones, less than 90% of which show up once; approximately 8% is in the top ten. Material: PBMCs or T cells enriched from blood (not recorded which). The source of these receptors is a woman aged 45 to 65 who had recovered from COVID-19.

V and J are TRBV9 and TRBJ2-1, with TRBD2 matching over 7 bases. Per germline, CDR1 SGDLS and CDR2 YYNGEE. The CDR3 runs to 15 residues. With 1 base clipped from V and 7 bases from J, the junction kept 8 bases outside the gene matches. CDR3 nucleotides: TGTGCCAGCAGCGTAACCGGGACTAAAGGGAATGAGCAGTTCTTC. Translating it yields CASSVTGTKGNEQFF.

The gene calls are TRBV23-1 and TRBJ2-1, with 8 bases identical to TRBD1. TRBV23-1 is known as an ORF, though its function is uncertain. Trimming took 8 bases from V and 5 from J; bases not matched to a gene: 8. There are 14 residues in the CDR3. The DNA of the CDR3 is TGCGCCAGCCCCCCGGGACAGGCCCACAATGAGCAGTTCTTC. This gives the protein CASPPGQAHNEQFF.